This T cell receptor beta chain was identified in a study of T-cell reconstitution after alpha-beta-depleted transplantation in children. The V gene lost 5 bases and the J gene lost 1 base, with 11 bases spanning the gap. Germline CDR1 is MNHEY and CDR2 is SMNVEV (reference sequence). The CDR3 totals 14 residues. Points on this clonotype: Its antigen is unidentified.

Preparing the TCRbeta library involved the use of unique molecular identifiers. From the PCR reads, TCRdb called clonotypes with MiXCR, one entry per CDR3 protein. Of 450,000 to 700,000 distinct CDR3 sequences in the sample, roughly a quarter were seen once. Whole-study findings and limits: Several hundred expanded graft clones reportedly gave rise to the alpha-beta T cells present about two months after transplant. Diversity and T-cell counts at one year after transplant derived mostly from new T cells. Surviving recipient T cells and thymic progenitors produced the high day-60 TCRbeta diversity seen in some patients.

Sequencing was performed on PBMCs, taken before TCRalphabeta/CD19-depleted stem cell transplant. This receptor was identified in a boy less than two years old with Wiskott-Aldrich syndrome, due to receive a stem cell transplant. V and J are TRBV27 and TRBJ1-1; no clear D gene. CDR3 in amino acids: CASSHLGGNTEAFF. The CDR3 DNA reads TGTGCCAGCAGTCACCTCGGTGGGAACACTGAAGCTTTCTTT.